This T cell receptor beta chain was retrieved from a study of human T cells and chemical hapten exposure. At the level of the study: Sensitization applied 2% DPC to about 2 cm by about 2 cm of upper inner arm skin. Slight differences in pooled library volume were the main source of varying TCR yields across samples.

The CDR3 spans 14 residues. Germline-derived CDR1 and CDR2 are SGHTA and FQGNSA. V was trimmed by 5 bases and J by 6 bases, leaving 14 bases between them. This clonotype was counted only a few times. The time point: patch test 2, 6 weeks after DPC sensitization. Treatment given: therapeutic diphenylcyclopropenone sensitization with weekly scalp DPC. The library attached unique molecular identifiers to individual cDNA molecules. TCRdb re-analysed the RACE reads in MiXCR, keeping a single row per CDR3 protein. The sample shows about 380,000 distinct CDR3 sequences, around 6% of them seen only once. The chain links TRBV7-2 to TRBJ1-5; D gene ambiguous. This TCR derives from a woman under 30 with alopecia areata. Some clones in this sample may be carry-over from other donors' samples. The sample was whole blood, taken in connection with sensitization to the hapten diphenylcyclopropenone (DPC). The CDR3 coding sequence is TGTGCCAGCAGCGTGGGAATGGGTTTTCAGCCCCAGCATTTT. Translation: CASSVGMGFQPQHF. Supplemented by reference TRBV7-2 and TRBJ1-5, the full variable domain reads GAGVSQSPSNKVTEKGKDVELRCDPISGHTALYWYRQSLGQGLEFLIYFQGNSAPDKSGLPSDRFSAERTGGSVSTLTIQRTQQEDSAVYLCASSVGMGFQPQHFGDGTRLSIL.